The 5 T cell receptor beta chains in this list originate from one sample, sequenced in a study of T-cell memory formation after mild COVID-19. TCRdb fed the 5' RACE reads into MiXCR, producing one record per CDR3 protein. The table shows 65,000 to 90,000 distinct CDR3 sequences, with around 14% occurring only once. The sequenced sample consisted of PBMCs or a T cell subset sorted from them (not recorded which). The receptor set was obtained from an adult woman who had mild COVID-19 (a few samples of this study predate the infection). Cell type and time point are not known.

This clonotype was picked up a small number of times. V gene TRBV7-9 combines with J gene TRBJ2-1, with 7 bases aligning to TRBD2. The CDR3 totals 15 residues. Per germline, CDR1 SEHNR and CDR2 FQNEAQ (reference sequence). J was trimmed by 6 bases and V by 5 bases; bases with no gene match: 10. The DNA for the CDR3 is TGTGCCAGCAGCCAACCTGGCGGGAGTAGCAATGAGCAGTTCTTC. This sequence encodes CASSQPGGSSNEQFF.

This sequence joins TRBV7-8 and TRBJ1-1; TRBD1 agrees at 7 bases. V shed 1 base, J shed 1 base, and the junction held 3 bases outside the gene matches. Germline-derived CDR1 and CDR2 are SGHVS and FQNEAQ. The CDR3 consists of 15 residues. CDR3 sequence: CASSLVGQPNTEAFF. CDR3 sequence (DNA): TGTGCCAGCAGCTTAGTGGGACAGCCGAACACTGAAGCTTTCTTT.

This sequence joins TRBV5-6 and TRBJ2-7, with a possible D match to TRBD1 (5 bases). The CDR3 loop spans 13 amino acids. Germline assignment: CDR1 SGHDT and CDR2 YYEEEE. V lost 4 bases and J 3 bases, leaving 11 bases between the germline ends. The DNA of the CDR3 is TGTGCCAGCAGCCCTACAGGATTCTACGAGCAGTACTTC. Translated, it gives CASSPTGFYEQYF.

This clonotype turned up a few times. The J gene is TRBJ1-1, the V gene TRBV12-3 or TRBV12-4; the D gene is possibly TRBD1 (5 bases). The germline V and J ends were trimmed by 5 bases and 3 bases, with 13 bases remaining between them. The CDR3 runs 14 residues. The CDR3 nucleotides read TGTGCCAGCAGTCCCTGGACGGGGGACACTGAAGCTTTCTTT. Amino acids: CASSPWTGDTEAFF.

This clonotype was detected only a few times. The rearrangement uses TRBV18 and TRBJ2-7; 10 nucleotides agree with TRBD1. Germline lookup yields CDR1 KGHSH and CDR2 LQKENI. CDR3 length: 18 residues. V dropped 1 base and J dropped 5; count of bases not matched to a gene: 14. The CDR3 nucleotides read TGTGCCAGCTCACCACAGGTCGGTGGGACAGGGGATAGCAACGAGCAGTACTTC. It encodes CASSPQVGGTGDSNEQYF.